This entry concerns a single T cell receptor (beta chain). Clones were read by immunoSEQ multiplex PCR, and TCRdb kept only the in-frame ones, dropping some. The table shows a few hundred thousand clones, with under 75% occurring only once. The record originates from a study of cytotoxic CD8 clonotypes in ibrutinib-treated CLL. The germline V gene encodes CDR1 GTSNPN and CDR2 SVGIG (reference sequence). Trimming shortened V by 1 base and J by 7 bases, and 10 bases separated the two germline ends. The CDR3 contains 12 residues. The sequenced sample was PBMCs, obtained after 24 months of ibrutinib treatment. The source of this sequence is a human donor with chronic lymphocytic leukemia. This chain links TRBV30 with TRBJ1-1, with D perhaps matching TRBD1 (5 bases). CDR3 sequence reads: CAWSGVTGEAFF. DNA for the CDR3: TGTGCCTGGAGTGGGGTCACAGGTGAAGCTTTCTTT.